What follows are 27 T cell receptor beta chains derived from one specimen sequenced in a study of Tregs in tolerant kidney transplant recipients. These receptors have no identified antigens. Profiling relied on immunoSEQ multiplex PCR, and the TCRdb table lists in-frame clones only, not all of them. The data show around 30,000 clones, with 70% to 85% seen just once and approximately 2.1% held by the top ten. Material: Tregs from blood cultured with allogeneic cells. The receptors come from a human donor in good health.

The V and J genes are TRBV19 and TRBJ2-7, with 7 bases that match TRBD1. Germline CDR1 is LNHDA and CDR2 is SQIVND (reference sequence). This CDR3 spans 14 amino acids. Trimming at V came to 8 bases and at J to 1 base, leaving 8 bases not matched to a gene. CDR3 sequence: CASQDRVGSYEQYF. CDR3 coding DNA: TGTGCCAGTCAAGACAGGGTAGGATCCTACGAGCAGTACTTC.

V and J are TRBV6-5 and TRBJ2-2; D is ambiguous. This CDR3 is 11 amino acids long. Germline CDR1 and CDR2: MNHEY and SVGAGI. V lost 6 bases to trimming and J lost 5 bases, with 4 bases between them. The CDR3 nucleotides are TGTGCCAGCAGGGAAACCGGGGAGCTGTTTTTT. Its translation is CASRETGELFF.

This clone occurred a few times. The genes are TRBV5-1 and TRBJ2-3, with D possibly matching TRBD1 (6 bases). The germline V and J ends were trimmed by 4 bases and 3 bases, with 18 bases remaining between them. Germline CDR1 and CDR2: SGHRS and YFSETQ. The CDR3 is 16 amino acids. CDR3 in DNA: TGCGCCAGCAGCCACAGGGTATCCTTCAGTACAGATACGCAGTATTTT. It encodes CASSHRVSFSTDTQYF.

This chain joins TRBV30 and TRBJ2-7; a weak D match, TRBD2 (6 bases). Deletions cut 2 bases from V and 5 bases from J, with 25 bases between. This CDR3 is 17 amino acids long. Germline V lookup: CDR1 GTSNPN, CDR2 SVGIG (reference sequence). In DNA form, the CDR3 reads TGTGCCTGGAGTAGGGGAAGGGCGTCGGGCCGCGGGGACGAGCAGTACTTC. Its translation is CAWSRGRASGRGDEQYF.

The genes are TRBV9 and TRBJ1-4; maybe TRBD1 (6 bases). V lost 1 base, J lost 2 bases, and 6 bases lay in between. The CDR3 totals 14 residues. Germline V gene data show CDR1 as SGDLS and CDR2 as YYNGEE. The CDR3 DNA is TGTGCCAGCAGCGTACAGGGGACTAATGAAAAACTGTTTTTT. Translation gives CASSVQGTNEKLFF. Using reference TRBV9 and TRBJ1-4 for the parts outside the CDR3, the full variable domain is DSGVTQTPKHLITATGQRVTLRCSPRSGDLSVYWYQQSLDQGLQFLIQYYNGEERAKGNILERFSAQQFPDLHSELNLSSLELGDSALYFCASSVQGTNEKLFFGSGTQLSVL.

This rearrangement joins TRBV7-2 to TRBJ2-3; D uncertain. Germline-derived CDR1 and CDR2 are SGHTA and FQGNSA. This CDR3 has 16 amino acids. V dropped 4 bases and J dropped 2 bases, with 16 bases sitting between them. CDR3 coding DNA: TGTGCCAGCAGCTCCCCTTTGTCTAGGTTCACAGATACGCAGTATTTT. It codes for CASSSPLSRFTDTQYF.

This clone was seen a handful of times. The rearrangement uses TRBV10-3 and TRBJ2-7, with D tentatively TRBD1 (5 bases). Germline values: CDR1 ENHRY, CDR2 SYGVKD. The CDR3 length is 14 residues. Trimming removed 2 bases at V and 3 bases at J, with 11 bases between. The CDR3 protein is CAISEGAYLYEQYF. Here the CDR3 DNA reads TGTGCCATCAGTGAGGGGGCGTACCTCTACGAGCAGTACTTC.

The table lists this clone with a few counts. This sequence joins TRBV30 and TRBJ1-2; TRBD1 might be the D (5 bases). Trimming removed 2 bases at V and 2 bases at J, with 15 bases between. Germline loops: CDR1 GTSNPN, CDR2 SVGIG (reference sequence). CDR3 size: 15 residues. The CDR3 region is CAWSPMARGNYGYTF. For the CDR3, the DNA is TGTGCCTGGAGTCCTATGGCACGGGGGAACTATGGCTACACCTTC.

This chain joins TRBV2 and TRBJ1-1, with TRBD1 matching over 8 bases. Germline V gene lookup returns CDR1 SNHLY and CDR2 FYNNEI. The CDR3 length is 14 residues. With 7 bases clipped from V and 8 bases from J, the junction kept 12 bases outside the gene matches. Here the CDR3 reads CASIGQGGTEEAFF. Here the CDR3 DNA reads TGTGCCAGCATAGGACAGGGAGGGACCGAAGAAGCTTTCTTT.

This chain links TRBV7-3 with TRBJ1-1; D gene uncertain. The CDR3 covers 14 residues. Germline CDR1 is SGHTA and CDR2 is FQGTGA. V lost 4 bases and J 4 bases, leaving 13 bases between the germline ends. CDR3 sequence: CASSSRPDGTEAFF. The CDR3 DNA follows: TGTGCCAGCAGCTCTCGACCGGACGGCACTGAAGCTTTCTTT.

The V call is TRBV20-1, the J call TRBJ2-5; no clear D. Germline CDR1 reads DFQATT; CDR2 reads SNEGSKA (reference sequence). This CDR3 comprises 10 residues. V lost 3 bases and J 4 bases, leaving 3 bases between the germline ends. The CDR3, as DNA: TGCAGTGCTAGTGGAGAGACCCAGTACTTC. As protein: CSASGETQYF.

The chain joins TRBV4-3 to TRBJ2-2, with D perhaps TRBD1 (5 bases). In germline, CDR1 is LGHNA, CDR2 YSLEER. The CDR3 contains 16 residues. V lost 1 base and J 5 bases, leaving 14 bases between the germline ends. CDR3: CASSQGRGPLTGELFF. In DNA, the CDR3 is TGCGCCAGCAGCCAAGGAAGGGGCCCATTAACCGGGGAGCTGTTTTTT.

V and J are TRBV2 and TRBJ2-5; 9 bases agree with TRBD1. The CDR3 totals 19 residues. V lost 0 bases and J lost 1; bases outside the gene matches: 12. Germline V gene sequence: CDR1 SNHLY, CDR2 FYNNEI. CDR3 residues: CASSEARPFGDRAQETQYF. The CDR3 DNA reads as TGTGCCAGCAGTGAAGCTCGACCCTTCGGGGACAGGGCCCAAGAGACCCAGTACTTC.

The CDR3 region is CASRSLSLAINTGELFF. The DNA of the CDR3 is TGTGCCAGTAGATCACTCAGCCTAGCGATTAACACCGGGGAGCTGTTTTTT. This chain links TRBV19 with TRBJ2-2; D perhaps matches TRBD2 (6 bases). V lost 6 bases, J lost 2 bases, and 19 bases lay in between. Germline V lookup: CDR1 LNHDA, CDR2 SQIVND (reference sequence). The CDR3 totals 17 residues. Filled out from reference TRBV19 and TRBJ2-2, the complete variable domain reads DGGITQSPKYLFRKEGQNVTLSCEQNLNHDAMYWYRQDPGQGLRLIYYSQIVNDFQKGDIAEGYSVSREKKESFPLTVTSAQKNPTAFYLCASRSLSLAINTGELFFGEGSRLTVL.

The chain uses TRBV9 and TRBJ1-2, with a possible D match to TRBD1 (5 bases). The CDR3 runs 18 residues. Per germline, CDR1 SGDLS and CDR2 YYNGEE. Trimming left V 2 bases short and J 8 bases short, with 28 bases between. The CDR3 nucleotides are TGTGCCAGCAGCGTTATCTATCGGTCACGGATGGGACGACCGGGCTACACCTTC. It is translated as CASSVIYRSRMGRPGYTF.

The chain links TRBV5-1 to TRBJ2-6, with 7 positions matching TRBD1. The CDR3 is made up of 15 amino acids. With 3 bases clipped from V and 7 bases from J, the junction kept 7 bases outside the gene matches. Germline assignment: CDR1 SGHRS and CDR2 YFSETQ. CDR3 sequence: CASSSTGFGANVLTF. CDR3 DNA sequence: TGCGCCAGCAGCTCGACAGGGTTTGGTGCCAACGTCCTGACTTTC. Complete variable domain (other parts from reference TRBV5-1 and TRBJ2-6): KAGVTQTPRYLIKTRGQQVTLSCSPISGHRSVSWYQQTPGQGLQFLFEYFSETQRNKGNFPGRFSGRQFSNSRSEMNVSTLELGDSALYLCASSSTGFGANVLTFGAGSRLTVL.

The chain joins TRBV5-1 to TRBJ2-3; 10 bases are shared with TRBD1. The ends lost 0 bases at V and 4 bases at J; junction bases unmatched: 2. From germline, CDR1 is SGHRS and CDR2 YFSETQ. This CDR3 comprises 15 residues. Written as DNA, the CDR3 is TGCGCCAGCAGCTTGGGGGACAGGGGCGCAGATACGCAGTATTTT. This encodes CASSLGDRGADTQYF.

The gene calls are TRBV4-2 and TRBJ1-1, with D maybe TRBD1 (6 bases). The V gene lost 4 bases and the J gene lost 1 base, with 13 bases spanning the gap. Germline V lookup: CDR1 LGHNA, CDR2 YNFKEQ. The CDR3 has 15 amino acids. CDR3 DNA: TGTGCCAGCAGCCCTCAAGCGACAGGGAACACTGAAGCTTTCTTT. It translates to CASSPQATGNTEAFF.

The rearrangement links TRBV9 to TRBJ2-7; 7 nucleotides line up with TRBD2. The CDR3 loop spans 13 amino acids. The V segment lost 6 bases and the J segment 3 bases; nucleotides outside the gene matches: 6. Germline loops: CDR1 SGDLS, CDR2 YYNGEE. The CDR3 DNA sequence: TGTGCCAGCAAGGACGGGGACTACTACGAGCAGTACTTC. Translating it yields CASKDGDYYEQYF.

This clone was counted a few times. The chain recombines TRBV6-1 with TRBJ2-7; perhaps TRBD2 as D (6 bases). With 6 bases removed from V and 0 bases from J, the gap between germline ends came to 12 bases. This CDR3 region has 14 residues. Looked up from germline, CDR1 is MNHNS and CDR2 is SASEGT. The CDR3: CASRQRATSYEQYF. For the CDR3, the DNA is TGTGCCAGCAGACAGCGGGCCACCTCCTACGAGCAGTACTTC.

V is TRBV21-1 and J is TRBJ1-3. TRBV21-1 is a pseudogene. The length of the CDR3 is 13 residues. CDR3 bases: TGTGCCAGCATCAGGGAGGGAAATAACACCATATATTTT. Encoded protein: CASIREGNNTIYF.

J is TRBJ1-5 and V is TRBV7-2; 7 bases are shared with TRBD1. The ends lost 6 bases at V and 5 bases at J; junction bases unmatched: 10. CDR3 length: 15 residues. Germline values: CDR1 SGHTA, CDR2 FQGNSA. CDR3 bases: TGTGCCAGCAGTCCACAGGGGTTAACTCATCAGCCCCAGCATTTT. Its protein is CASSPQGLTHQPQHF.

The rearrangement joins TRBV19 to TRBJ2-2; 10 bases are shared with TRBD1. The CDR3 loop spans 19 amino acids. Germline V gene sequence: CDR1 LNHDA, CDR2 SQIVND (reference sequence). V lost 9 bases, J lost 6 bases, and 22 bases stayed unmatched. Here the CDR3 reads CASRQPGQGFFTLAGELFF. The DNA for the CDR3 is TGTGCCAGCCGACAACCGGGACAGGGGTTTTTTACCCTGGCCGGGGAGCTGTTTTTT.

The CDR3 DNA follows: TGTGCCAGCAGCTACTTGGCGAGCCCCACCGGGGAGCTGTTTTTT. Its protein is CASSYLASPTGELFF. This sequence joins TRBV14 and TRBJ2-2; D gene unclear. Germline V CDR1 and CDR2: SGHDN, FVKESK. CDR3 size: 15 residues. Deletions cut 5 bases from V and 4 bases from J, with 14 bases between.

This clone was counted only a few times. The chain's CDR3 is CASSPLPGEQYF. The CDR3 DNA follows: TGCGCCAGCAGCCCATTACCGGGCGAGCAGTACTTC. The rearrangement joins TRBV4-1 to TRBJ2-7, with no clear D. CDR1 is MGHRA, CDR2 YSYEKL, per germline. This CDR3 comprises 12 residues. V was trimmed by 4 bases and J by 6 bases, leaving 10 bases between them.

The CDR3 DNA reads TGTGCCAGCTCACCGTGGGCGGATGAGCAGTTCTTC. It codes for CASSPWADEQFF. The rearrangement uses TRBV18 and TRBJ2-1; D is unclear. Germline CDR1 is KGHSH and CDR2 is LQKENI. V was clipped by 3 bases and J by 8 bases, with 8 bases between them. This CDR3 spans 12 amino acids.

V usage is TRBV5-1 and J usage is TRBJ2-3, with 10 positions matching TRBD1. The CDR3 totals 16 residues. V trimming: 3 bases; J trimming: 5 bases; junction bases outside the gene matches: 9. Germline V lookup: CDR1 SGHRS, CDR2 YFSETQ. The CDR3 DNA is TGCGCCAGCAGCTCCGACAGGGGGCGCCGGGAAGATACGCAGTATTTT. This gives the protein CASSSDRGRREDTQYF.